One and the same sample provided the 3 T cell receptor beta chains below, sequenced in a study of T cells in Graves' hyperthyroidism and ophthalmopathy. RNA transcripts served as the template for amplifying TCR beta CDR3 regions. The TCR CDR3 was amplified in a first-round RT-PCR using the HTBI primer set. One entry per CDR3 protein results from TCRdb running MiXCR on the multiplex PCR reads. This sample has about 600,000 distinct CDR3 sequences; roughly 16% occur once, and the top ten carry 2.5% to 4%. The material sequenced was blood. Receptor source: a woman aged 40-49 years with Graves' ophthalmopathy.

This clonotype occurred many times. The genes are TRBV11-2 and TRBJ2-3; D might be TRBD2 (6 bases). CDR1 SGHAT and CDR2 FQNNGV come from the germline V gene. Trimming shortened V by 4 bases and J by 4 bases, and 21 bases separated the two germline ends. The CDR3 is 17 amino acids. The CDR3 is CASSSSWGRGSSDTQYF. The CDR3 DNA follows: TGTGCCAGCAGCTCAAGCTGGGGCCGGGGGAGCTCAGATACGCAGTATTTT.

There are many counts of this clonotype. CDR3 nucleotide sequence: TGTGCCAGCAGCCCTACTAGCGGGAGAGTAGATACGCAGTATTTT. Amino acid sequence: CASSPTSGRVDTQYF. The chain links TRBV3-1 to TRBJ2-3, with 11 bases that match TRBD2. Germline assignment: CDR1 LGHDT and CDR2 YNNKEL (reference sequence). This CDR3 contains 15 residues. Losses at the gene ends were 4 bases for V and 5 bases for J; bases not matched to a gene: 5.

V and J are TRBV7-9 and TRBJ1-1; D may be TRBD1 (5 bases). Germline assignment: CDR1 SEHNR and CDR2 FQNEAQ (reference sequence). The V and J ends lost 2 bases and 0 bases respectively, with 16 bases between them. CDR3 length equals 17 residues. As DNA, the CDR3 is TGTGCCAGCAGCTTACGTCCGGGACGGGAAATGAACACTGAAGCTTTCTTT. Translating it yields CASSLRPGREMNTEAFF. The full variable domain, completed using reference TRBV7-9 and TRBJ1-1, is DTGVSQNPRHKITKRGQNVTFRCDPISEHNRLYWYRQTLGQGPEFLTYFQNEAQLEKSRLLSDRFSAERPKGSFSTLEIQRTEQGDSAMYLCASSLRPGREMNTEAFFGQGTRLTVV.